A single sample gave rise to the 18 T cell receptor beta chains below, sequenced in a study of control samples from healthy donors and cancer patients. TCRdb keeps only in-frame clones here, not all; method: immunoSEQ multiplex PCR. Of 200,000 or so clones in the sample, 90% to 95% were seen once. Sequencing input: blood. These receptors originate from a man in his fifties in good health.

The chain couples TRBV5-4 to TRBJ2-7, with TRBD1 matching 8 bases. The length of the CDR3 is 14 residues. Losses at the gene ends were 4 bases for V and 4 bases for J; bases not matched to a gene: 7. The V gene's germline CDR1 is SGHNT and CDR2 YYREEE (reference sequence). CDR3 coding DNA: TGTGCCAGCAGCCCCCCGGACAGGGCATACGAGCAGTACTTC. Its translation is CASSPPDRAYEQYF.

The V and J genes are TRBV28 and TRBJ1-1, with D hard to call. In germline, CDR1 is MDHEN, CDR2 SYDVKM. The V end was cut by 1 base, the J end by 0 bases, with 6 bases between. The CDR3 is 14 amino acids. Written as DNA, the CDR3 is TGTGCCAGCAGTTTATCCTACTTGAACACTGAAGCTTTCTTT. This encodes CASSLSYLNTEAFF. Full variable domain (rest looked up from reference TRBV28 and TRBJ1-1): DVKVTQSSRYLVKRTGEKVFLECVQDMDHENMFWYRQDPGLGLRLIYFSYDVKMKEKGDIPEGYSVSREKKERFSLILESASTNQTSMYLCASSLSYLNTEAFFGQGTRLTVV.

V is TRBV6-5 and J is TRBJ1-1; no reliable D call. The V gene lost 6 bases and the J gene lost 5 bases, with 13 bases spanning the gap. The germline gives CDR1 MNHEY, CDR2 SVGAGI. This CDR3 contains 13 residues. The CDR3 DNA is TGTGCCAGCAGACTGGAGGTCTGGACTGAAGCTTTCTTT. Amino acid sequence: CASRLEVWTEAFF.

CDR3 sequence reads: CASSLAGLYGYTF. In DNA, the CDR3 is TGTGCCAGCAGCTTAGCGGGACTTTATGGCTACACCTTC. V usage is TRBV7-9 and J usage is TRBJ1-2; weak D call: TRBD1 (5 bases). The germline V and J ends were trimmed by 0 bases and 5 bases, with 7 bases remaining between them. Germline assignment: CDR1 SEHNR and CDR2 FQNEAQ (reference sequence). The CDR3 has 13 amino acids.

The chain couples TRBV11-2 to TRBJ2-1; TRBD2 matches 9 bases. There are 16 residues in the CDR3. V was pared by 5 bases and J by 2 bases, with 7 bases of the junction left unmatched. The V gene's germline CDR1 is SGHAT and CDR2 FQNNGV. The CDR3 DNA sequence: TGTGCCAGCAGCCAAGGACTAGCGTATGCCTACAATGAGCAGTTCTTC. This gives the protein CASSQGLAYAYNEQFF.

This chain's CDR3 is CASSSGDRDEKLFF. Written as DNA, the CDR3 is TGTGCCAGCAGTTCCGGGGACAGAGATGAAAAACTGTTTTTT. The chain has TRBV28 and TRBJ1-4; 7 bases line up with TRBD1. After removal of 4 bases from V and 6 bases from J, the junction contained 5 bases not matched to a gene. Germline loops: CDR1 MDHEN, CDR2 SYDVKM. The CDR3 consists of 14 residues.

This clone was detected once. V gene TRBV4-3 combines with J gene TRBJ1-2; the match to TRBD1 covers 12 bases. Looked up from germline, CDR1 is LGHNA and CDR2 is YSLEER. The J segment lost 6 bases and the V segment lost 3 bases, leaving 8 bases of the junction unmatched. The CDR3 loop spans 16 amino acids. The CDR3, as DNA: TGCGCCAGCAGCCAGGGACAGGGGGCGAATATAAATGGCTACACCTTC. This gives the protein CASSQGQGANINGYTF.

This chain uses TRBV3-1 (or the pseudogene TRBV3-2) with TRBJ2-3, with no clear D. Looked up from germline, CDR1 is LGHDT and CDR2 is YNNKEL (reference sequence). V lost 1 base to trimming and J lost 6 bases, with 14 bases between them. The CDR3 runs 15 residues. This chain's CDR3 is CASSQVAGTVDTQYF. CDR3 in DNA: TGTGCCAGCAGCCAAGTTGCTGGTACTGTGGATACGCAGTATTTT.

V usage is TRBV12-3 or TRBV12-4 and J usage is TRBJ1-1; D gene uncertain. CDR3 size: 13 residues. Trimming took off 5 bases at V and 3 bases at J, with 10 bases between the two ends. The CDR3 DNA reads TGTGCCAGCAGTCCTCAGGTAGACACTGAAGCTTTCTTT. It yields the protein CASSPQVDTEAFF.

Regarding this clone: This specimen includes other DNA sequences encoding the same CDR3. V usage is TRBV2 and J usage is TRBJ1-5; 8 positions agree with TRBD1. J was trimmed by 7 bases and V by 4 bases; bases with no gene match: 9. Germline CDR1 and CDR2: SNHLY and FYNNEI. This CDR3 is 15 amino acids long. The CDR3 DNA is TGTGCCAGCAGTGGGTTCCAGGGGGCTGGCCAGCCCCAGCATTTT. This gives the protein CASSGFQGAGQPQHF.

This clone appeared a single time. The gene calls are TRBV5-6 and TRBJ1-6; D unclear. The CDR3 consists of 12 residues. Trimming removed 0 bases at V and 19 bases at J, with 14 bases between. Germline lookup yields CDR1 SGHDT and CDR2 YYEEEE. The CDR3 is CASSLGMADGHF. Here the CDR3 DNA reads TGTGCCAGCAGCTTGGGCATGGCGGACGGACACTTT.

The V and J genes are TRBV5-1 and TRBJ2-1; 8 bases align to TRBD1. The trim removed 4 bases at V and 5 bases at J, leaving 8 bases unmatched. Germline CDR1 is SGHRS and CDR2 is YFSETQ. The length of the CDR3 is 15 residues. CDR3 sequence reads: CASSRQGLPNNEQFF. The CDR3, as DNA: TGCGCCAGCAGCAGACAGGGGCTCCCCAACAATGAGCAGTTCTTC.

The rearrangement uses TRBV11-1 and TRBJ2-3, with 9 positions matching TRBD2. Germline V gene data show CDR1 as SGHAT and CDR2 as FQDESV (reference sequence). The CDR3 is made up of 16 amino acids. V lost 5 bases, J lost 2 bases, and 8 bases stayed unmatched. The DNA for the CDR3 is TGTGCCAGCAGCCCTAAGGCGGGGGGGGCCACAGATACGCAGTATTTT. It translates to CASSPKAGGATDTQYF. Full variable domain (missing parts from reference TRBV11-1 and TRBJ2-3): EAEVAQSPRYKITEKSQAVAFWCDPISGHATLYWYRQILGQGPELLVQFQDESVVDDSQLPKDRFSAERLKGVDSTLKIQPAELGDSAMYLCASSPKAGGATDTQYFGPGTRLTVL.

This chain links TRBV5-1 with TRBJ2-7; 8 nucleotides line up with TRBD1. V was clipped by 0 bases and J by 4 bases; unmatched bases: 0. Germline CDR1 is SGHRS and CDR2 is YFSETQ. This CDR3 comprises 13 residues. CDR3 coding DNA: TGCGCCAGCAGCTTGGACAGGGGGTACGAGCAGTACGTC. Translating it yields CASSLDRGYEQYV.

This sequence joins TRBV28 and TRBJ1-1, with a tentative D call TRBD1 (6 bases). Between the trimmed V and J ends, which lost 6 bases and 5 bases, there was a span of 22 bases. Germline-derived CDR1 and CDR2 are MDHEN and SYDVKM. The CDR3 is 16 amino acids. The CDR3: CASRVRKTGGGTEAFF. The CDR3 nucleotides are TGTGCCAGCAGAGTACGTAAGACAGGAGGAGGTACTGAAGCTTTCTTT.

CDR3 nucleotides: TGTGCCAGCAGTCCGGAGACAGTAAACTATGGCTACACCTTC. Its protein product is CASSPETVNYGYTF. This sequence joins TRBV6-5 and TRBJ1-2; tentatively, D is TRBD1 (5 bases). With 5 bases removed from V and 2 bases from J, the gap between germline ends came to 12 bases. Germline CDR1 and CDR2: MNHEY and SVGAGI. This CDR3 comprises 14 residues.

V gene TRBV5-1 combines with J gene TRBJ1-2; the match to TRBD1 covers 9 bases. Germline CDR1 reads SGHRS; CDR2 reads YFSETQ. The CDR3 is made up of 19 amino acids. V was pared by 3 bases and J by 8 bases, with 23 bases of the junction left unmatched. The CDR3: CASSSRPRDRALVLRGYTF. DNA of the CDR3: TGCGCCAGCAGCTCACGACCCCGGGACAGGGCCCTTGTTTTGCGGGGCTACACCTTC.

CDR3 sequence (DNA): TGTGCCAGCTTAGCGTGGGGGAACTATGGCTACACCTTC. Encoded protein: CASLAWGNYGYTF. The V gene is TRBV5-6, the J gene TRBJ1-2; tentatively, D is TRBD1 (5 bases). The CDR3 is made up of 13 amino acids. V dropped 7 bases and J dropped 2 bases, with 12 bases sitting between them. Germline V lookup: CDR1 SGHDT, CDR2 YYEEEE.